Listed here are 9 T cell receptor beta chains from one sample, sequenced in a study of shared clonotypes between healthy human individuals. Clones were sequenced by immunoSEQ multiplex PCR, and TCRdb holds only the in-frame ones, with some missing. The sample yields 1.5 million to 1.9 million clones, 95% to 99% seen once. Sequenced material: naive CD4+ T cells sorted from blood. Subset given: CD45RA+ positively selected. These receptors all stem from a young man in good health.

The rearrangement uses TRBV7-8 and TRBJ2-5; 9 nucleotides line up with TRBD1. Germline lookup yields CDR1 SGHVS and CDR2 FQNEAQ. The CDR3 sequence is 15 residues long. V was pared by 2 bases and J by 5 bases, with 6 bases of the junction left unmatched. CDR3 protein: CASSLTGTGTETQYF. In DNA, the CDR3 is TGTGCCAGCAGCTTAACCGGGACAGGGACGGAGACCCAGTACTTC. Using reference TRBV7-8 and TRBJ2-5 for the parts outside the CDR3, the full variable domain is GAGVSQSPRYKVAKRGQDVALRCDPISGHVSLFWYQQALGQGPEFLTYFQNEAQLDKSGLPSDRFFAERPEGSVSTLKIQRTQQEDSAVYLCASSLTGTGTETQYFGPGTRLLVL.

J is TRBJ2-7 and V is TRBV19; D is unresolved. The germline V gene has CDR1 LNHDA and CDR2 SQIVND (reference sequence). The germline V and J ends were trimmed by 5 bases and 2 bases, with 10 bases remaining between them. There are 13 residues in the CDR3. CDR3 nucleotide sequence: TGTGCCAGTAGTTTAGCACCCACCTACGAGCAGTACTTC. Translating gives CASSLAPTYEQYF. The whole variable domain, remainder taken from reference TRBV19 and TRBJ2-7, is DGGITQSPKYLFRKEGQNVTLSCEQNLNHDAMYWYRQDPGQGLRLIYYSQIVNDFQKGDIAEGYSVSREKKESFPLTVTSAQKNPTAFYLCASSLAPTYEQYFGPGTRLTVT.

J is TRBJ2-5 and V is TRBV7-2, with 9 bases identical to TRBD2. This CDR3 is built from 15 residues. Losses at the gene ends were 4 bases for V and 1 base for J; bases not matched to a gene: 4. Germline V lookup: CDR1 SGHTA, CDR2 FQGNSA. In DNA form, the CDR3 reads TGTGCCAGCAGCTCGAGCGGGAGGCTCCAAGAGACCCAGTACTTC. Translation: CASSSSGRLQETQYF. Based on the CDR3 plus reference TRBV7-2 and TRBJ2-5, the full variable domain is GAGVSQSPSNKVTEKGKDVELRCDPISGHTALYWYRQSLGQGLEFLIYFQGNSAPDKSGLPSDRFSAERTGGSVSTLTIQRTQQEDSAVYLCASSSSGRLQETQYFGPGTRLLVL.

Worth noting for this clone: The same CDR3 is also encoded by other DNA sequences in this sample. CDR3 in DNA: TGTGCCAGCTCACCACTAGGACAGGGCACAGATACGCAGTATTTT. Residues: CASSPLGQGTDTQYF. V and J are TRBV18 and TRBJ2-3, with 7 bases aligning to TRBD1. Germline V gene data show CDR1 as KGHSH and CDR2 as LQKENI. V was pared by 1 base and J by 1 base, with 2 bases of the junction left unmatched. The CDR3 covers 15 residues.

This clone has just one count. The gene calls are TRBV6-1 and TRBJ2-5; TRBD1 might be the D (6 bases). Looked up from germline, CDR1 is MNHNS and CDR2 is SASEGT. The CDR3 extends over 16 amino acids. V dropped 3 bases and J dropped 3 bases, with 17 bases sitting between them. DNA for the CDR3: TGTGCCAGCAGTGATAGATGGCCGACAGGCGAAGAGACCCAGTACTTC. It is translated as CASSDRWPTGEETQYF.

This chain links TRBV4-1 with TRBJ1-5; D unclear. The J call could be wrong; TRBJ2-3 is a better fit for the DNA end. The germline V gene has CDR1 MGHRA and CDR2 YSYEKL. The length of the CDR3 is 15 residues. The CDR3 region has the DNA TGCGCCAGCAGCCACCTTCTGGGAAATAATCAGCCCCAGTATTTT. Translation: CASSHLLGNNQPQYF.

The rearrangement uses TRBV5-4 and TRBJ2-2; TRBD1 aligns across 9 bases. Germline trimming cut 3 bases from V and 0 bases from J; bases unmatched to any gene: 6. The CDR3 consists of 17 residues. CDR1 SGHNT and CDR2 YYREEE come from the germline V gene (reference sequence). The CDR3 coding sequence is TGTGCCAGCAGCTGGGACAGGGCGATCGCGAACACCGGGGAGCTGTTTTTT. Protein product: CASSWDRAIANTGELFF.

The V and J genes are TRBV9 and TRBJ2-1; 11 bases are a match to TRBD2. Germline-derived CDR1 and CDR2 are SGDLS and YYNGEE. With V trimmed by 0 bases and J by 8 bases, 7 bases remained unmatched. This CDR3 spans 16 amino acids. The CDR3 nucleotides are TGTGCCAGCAGCGTAGCTTCGACTAGCGGGAACCATGAGCAGTTCTTC. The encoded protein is CASSVASTSGNHEQFF.

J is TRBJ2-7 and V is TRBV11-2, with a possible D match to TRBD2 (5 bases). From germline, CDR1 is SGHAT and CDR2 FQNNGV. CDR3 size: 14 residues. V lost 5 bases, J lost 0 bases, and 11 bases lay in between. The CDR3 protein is CASSPGLHSYEQYF. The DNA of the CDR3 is TGTGCCAGCAGCCCCGGACTTCACTCCTACGAGCAGTACTTC.